These T cell receptor beta chains were read from a single sample in a study of blood T cell repertoires in COVID-19. Assay: immunoSEQ multiplex PCR; the TCRdb copy retains only in-frame clones and omits some. The sample includes approximately 99,000 clones, less than 75% of them seen just once. The sequenced sample was peripheral blood. The receptors stem from a woman between 40 and 50 years old with acute or convalescent COVID-19. Each CDR3 is given with its conserved first and last residue. Fields, in order: V gene, clone size, D gene, J gene, CDR3 length, CDR3 protein, CDR3 DNA. A D gene is named only where the DNA matches it firmly. Clone size is not always given. Where it is, it says once, few, many or a class for expanded clones.

v_gene: TRBV6-5; abundance: NA; d_gene: TRBD1; j_gene: TRBJ1-1; len: 15; CDR3aa: CASSYSGQAFREAFF; CDR3nt: TGTGCCAGCAGTTACTCAGGACAGGCTTTTCGTGAAGCTTTCTTT
v_gene: TRBV24-1; abundance: NA; d_gene: TRBD1; j_gene: TRBJ2-1; len: 15; CDR3aa: CATSPSGTGDAEQFF; CDR3nt: TGTGCCACCAGTCCCTCCGGGACAGGGGATGCTGAGCAGTTCTTC
v_gene: TRBV6-5; abundance: NA; d_gene: NA; j_gene: TRBJ1-1; len: 13; CDR3aa: CASNRLMNTEAFF; CDR3nt: TGTGCCAGCAATAGACTTATGAACACTGAAGCTTTCTTT
v_gene: TRBV19; abundance: NA; d_gene: TRBD2; j_gene: TRBJ2-3; len: 16; CDR3aa: CASSGRTSGDTDTQYF; CDR3nt: TGTGCCAGTAGTGGAAGGACTAGCGGGGACACAGATACGCAGTATTTT
v_gene: TRBV7-9; abundance: NA; d_gene: NA; j_gene: TRBJ2-2; len: 14; CDR3aa: CASALQGDTGELFF; CDR3nt: TGTGCCAGCGCCTTACAGGGAGACACCGGGGAGCTGTTTTTT
v_gene: TRBV13; abundance: NA; d_gene: TRBD2; j_gene: TRBJ2-5; len: 16; CDR3aa: CASSSYRDYDRETQYF; CDR3nt: TGTGCCAGCAGCTCCTACCGGGACTACGACCGGGAGACCCAGTACTTC
v_gene: TRBV5-6; abundance: once; d_gene: TRBD1; j_gene: TRBJ2-1; len: 16; CDR3aa: CASSWAIGTGDNEQFF; CDR3nt: TGTGCCAGCAGCTGGGCCATCGGGACAGGGGACAATGAGCAGTTCTTC
v_gene: TRBV27; abundance: NA; d_gene: NA; j_gene: TRBJ1-1; len: 17; CDR3aa: CASSSYGTGLLNTEAFF; CDR3nt: TGTGCCAGCAGCTCCTATGGAACGGGACTCCTGAACACTGAAGCTTTCTTT
v_gene: TRBV5-6; abundance: NA; d_gene: NA; j_gene: TRBJ2-3; len: 12; CDR3aa: CASSRDEDTQYF; CDR3nt: TGTGCCAGCAGCCGGGATGAAGATACGCAGTATTTT
v_gene: TRBV4-1; abundance: NA; d_gene: NA; j_gene: TRBJ1-1; len: 15; CDR3aa: CASSQVWTLNTEAFF; CDR3nt: TGCGCCAGCAGCCAAGTTTGGACTCTGAACACTGAAGCTTTCTTT
v_gene: TRBV28; abundance: NA; d_gene: TRBD1; j_gene: TRBJ1-2; len: 15; CDR3aa: CASSSTGGRDYGYTF; CDR3nt: TGTGCCAGCAGCTCGACAGGGGGCAGGGACTATGGCTACACCTTC
v_gene: TRBV19; abundance: NA; d_gene: TRBD1; j_gene: TRBJ1-6; len: 14; CDR3aa: CASRRTGADSPLHF; CDR3nt: TGTGCCAGTAGACGGACAGGGGCTGATTCACCCCTCCACTTT
v_gene: TRBV28; abundance: NA; d_gene: TRBD1; j_gene: TRBJ1-1; len: 17; CDR3aa: CASSAPGQGDGSTEAFF; CDR3nt: TGTGCCAGCAGCGCCCCGGGACAGGGCGACGGGAGCACTGAAGCTTTCTTT
v_gene: TRBV5-5; abundance: NA; d_gene: NA; j_gene: TRBJ1-1; len: 15; CDR3aa: CASSLAASPLGGAFF; CDR3nt: TGTGCCAGCAGCTTGGCCGCCAGCCCCTTGGGGGGTGCTTTCTTT
v_gene: TRBV30; abundance: NA; d_gene: NA; j_gene: TRBJ1-1; len: 13; CDR3aa: CAWSGQLNTEAFF; CDR3nt: TGTGCCTGGAGCGGACAGCTGAACACTGAAGCTTTCTTT
v_gene: TRBV6-1; abundance: few; d_gene: TRBD1; j_gene: TRBJ1-5; len: 16; CDR3aa: CASSGLGTVVNQPQHF; CDR3nt: TGTGCCAGCAGTGGCCTAGGGACAGTAGTCAATCAGCCCCAGCATTTT
v_gene: TRBV27; abundance: NA; d_gene: TRBD1; j_gene: TRBJ1-5; len: 15; CDR3aa: CASSLGQGGNQPQHF; CDR3nt: TGTGCCAGCAGTTTGGGACAGGGGGGAAATCAGCCCCAGCATTTT
v_gene: TRBV28; abundance: NA; d_gene: TRBD1; j_gene: TRBJ2-7; len: 11; CDR3aa: CASRRGPEQYF; CDR3nt: TGTGCCAGCAGGAGGGGGCCCGAGCAGTACTTC
v_gene: TRBV6-6; abundance: many; d_gene: TRBD1; j_gene: TRBJ1-3; len: 14; CDR3aa: CASGSGGPGNTIYF; CDR3nt: TGTGCCAGCGGATCAGGGGGACCTGGAAACACCATATATTTT
v_gene: TRBV6-5; abundance: few; d_gene: NA; j_gene: TRBJ1-1; len: 14; CDR3aa: CASSYGGENTEAFF; CDR3nt: TGTGCCAGCAGTTACGGGGGGGAAAACACTGAAGCTTTCTTT
v_gene: TRBV3-1/TRBV3-2; abundance: few; d_gene: NA; j_gene: TRBJ1-6; len: 13; CDR3aa: CASSQVPQAPLHF; CDR3nt: TGTGCCAGCAGCCAAGTTCCCCAAGCGCCCCTCCACTTT
v_gene: TRBV11-2; abundance: NA; d_gene: NA; j_gene: TRBJ1-2; len: 12; CDR3aa: CATRTGVNGYTF; CDR3nt: TGTGCCACCCGGACGGGGGTGAATGGCTACACCTTC
v_gene: TRBV7-2; abundance: few; d_gene: TRBD1; j_gene: TRBJ1-6; len: 14; CDR3aa: CASSLRQGGSPLHF; CDR3nt: TGTGCCAGCAGCTTAAGACAGGGAGGCTCACCCCTCCACTTT
v_gene: TRBV6-6; abundance: many; d_gene: TRBD1; j_gene: TRBJ2-7; len: 14; CDR3aa: CASRPTGGLYEQYF; CDR3nt: TGTGCCAGCAGACCGACAGGGGGCCTCTACGAGCAGTACTTC
v_gene: TRBV7-2; abundance: once; d_gene: TRBD1; j_gene: TRBJ2-5; len: 15; CDR3aa: CASGRDRERKETQYF; CDR3nt: TGTGCCAGCGGGAGGGACAGGGAGCGGAAGGAGACCCAGTACTTC
v_gene: TRBV6-5; abundance: NA; d_gene: NA; j_gene: TRBJ2-1; len: 15; CDR3aa: CASTLNAGRLGEQFF; CDR3nt: TGTGCCAGCACCTTAAATGCGGGGCGGCTTGGTGAGCAGTTCTTC
v_gene: TRBV15; abundance: NA; d_gene: NA; j_gene: TRBJ1-1; len: 16; CDR3aa: CATSRGRGRANTEAFF; CDR3nt: TGTGCCACCAGCAGAGGAAGGGGCAGGGCGAACACTGAAGCTTTCTTT
v_gene: TRBV7-3; abundance: NA; d_gene: NA; j_gene: TRBJ2-3; len: 15; CDR3aa: CASSTDSSGTDTQYF; CDR3nt: TGTGCCAGCAGCACGGACAGTTCGGGCACAGATACGCAGTATTTT
v_gene: TRBV10-2; abundance: NA; d_gene: NA; j_gene: TRBJ2-1; len: 14; CDR3aa: CASSDQVGMGEQFF; CDR3nt: TGCGCCAGCAGTGACCAGGTGGGCATGGGTGAGCAGTTCTTC
v_gene: TRBV13; abundance: NA; d_gene: NA; j_gene: TRBJ2-5; len: 13; CDR3aa: CASSRVAQETQYF; CDR3nt: TGTGCCAGCAGCCGGGTGGCCCAAGAGACCCAGTACTTC
v_gene: TRBV30; abundance: NA; d_gene: TRBD1; j_gene: TRBJ2-2; len: 15; CDR3aa: CAWSPGQGGTGELFF; CDR3nt: TGTGCCTGGAGTCCCGGACAGGGAGGCACCGGGGAGCTGTTTTTT
v_gene: TRBV30; abundance: NA; d_gene: NA; j_gene: TRBJ1-1; len: 14; CDR3aa: CAWSVRVSNTEAFF; CDR3nt: TGTGCCTGGAGTGTACGAGTATCGAACACTGAAGCTTTCTTT
v_gene: TRBV3-1/TRBV3-2; abundance: NA; d_gene: NA; j_gene: TRBJ1-1; len: 12; CDR3aa: CASSQQGREAFF; CDR3nt: TGTGCCAGCAGCCAACAAGGGAGAGAAGCTTTCTTT
v_gene: TRBV4-2; abundance: NA; d_gene: TRBD2; j_gene: TRBJ2-3; len: 15; CDR3aa: CASSQSGGLADTQYF; CDR3nt: TGTGCCAGCAGCCAAAGCGGGGGGTTAGCAGATACGCAGTATTTT
v_gene: TRBV5-4; abundance: NA; d_gene: NA; j_gene: TRBJ1-2; len: 14; CDR3aa: CASSLGAANYGYTF; CDR3nt: TGTGCCAGCAGCTTAGGGGCCGCGAACTATGGCTACACCTTC
v_gene: TRBV9; abundance: NA; d_gene: TRBD2; j_gene: TRBJ2-1; len: 15; CDR3aa: CASSPSGGAMDEQFF; CDR3nt: TGTGCCAGCAGCCCTAGCGGGGGGGCAATGGATGAGCAGTTCTTC
v_gene: TRBV18; abundance: NA; d_gene: TRBD1; j_gene: TRBJ2-5; len: 15; CDR3aa: CASSSGQGNQETQYF; CDR3nt: TGTGCCAGCTCATCGGGACAGGGAAACCAAGAGACCCAGTACTTC
v_gene: TRBV6-2/TRBV6-3; abundance: NA; d_gene: NA; j_gene: TRBJ2-7; len: 13; CDR3aa: CASTPTGTYEQYF; CDR3nt: TGTGCCAGCACCCCGACAGGGACTTATGAGCAGTACTTC
v_gene: TRBV5-4; abundance: NA; d_gene: NA; j_gene: TRBJ2-2; len: 15; CDR3aa: CASSFPGSFTGELFF; CDR3nt: TGTGCCAGCAGCTTTCCGGGGAGCTTCACCGGGGAGCTGTTTTTT
v_gene: TRBV18; abundance: NA; d_gene: TRBD1; j_gene: TRBJ1-5; len: 14; CDR3aa: CASSPDREAQPQHF; CDR3nt: TGTGCCAGCTCACCTGACAGGGAGGCTCAGCCCCAGCATTTT
v_gene: TRBV4-3; abundance: NA; d_gene: NA; j_gene: TRBJ2-4; len: 17; CDR3aa: CASSQDRSQGAKNIQYF; CDR3nt: TGCGCCAGCAGCCAAGATCGATCGCAGGGGGCCAAAAACATTCAGTACTTC
v_gene: TRBV7-3; abundance: NA; d_gene: TRBD2; j_gene: TRBJ2-3; len: 16; CDR3aa: CASSARLAGAEDTQYF; CDR3nt: TGTGCCAGCAGCGCTAGACTAGCGGGGGCGGAAGATACGCAGTATTTT
v_gene: TRBV6-5; abundance: NA; d_gene: NA; j_gene: TRBJ2-4; len: 15; CDR3aa: CASRMDSLAKNIQYF; CDR3nt: TGTGCCAGCAGAATGGACAGTTTAGCCAAAAACATTCAGTACTTC
v_gene: TRBV27; abundance: once; d_gene: TRBD1; j_gene: TRBJ2-7; len: 14; CDR3aa: CASSPGTGGYEQYF; CDR3nt: TGTGCCAGCAGTCCCGGGACAGGGGGATACGAGCAGTACTTC
v_gene: TRBV6-5; abundance: NA; d_gene: TRBD1; j_gene: TRBJ1-2; len: 14; CDR3aa: CASSYSGTGHGYTF; CDR3nt: TGTGCCAGCAGTTACTCTGGGACAGGCCATGGCTACACCTTC
v_gene: TRBV29-1; abundance: NA; d_gene: NA; j_gene: TRBJ2-3; len: 12; CDR3aa: CSVDSEDFTQYF; CDR3nt: TGCAGCGTTGATTCGGAGGACTTTACGCAGTATTTT
v_gene: TRBV7-9; abundance: NA; d_gene: TRBD1; j_gene: TRBJ2-2; len: 15; CDR3aa: CASSPQGQGTGELFF; CDR3nt: TGTGCCAGCAGCCCACAGGGACAGGGAACCGGGGAGCTGTTTTTT
v_gene: TRBV14; abundance: NA; d_gene: TRBD2; j_gene: TRBJ2-3; len: 18; CDR3aa: CASSQATSGGPGTDTQYF; CDR3nt: TGTGCCAGCAGCCAAGCGACTAGCGGGGGCCCGGGCACAGATACGCAGTATTTT
v_gene: TRBV7-2; abundance: once; d_gene: NA; j_gene: TRBJ1-2; len: 14; CDR3aa: CASSLVTANYGYTF; CDR3nt: TGTGCCAGCAGCTTAGTGACAGCTAACTATGGCTACACCTTC
v_gene: TRBV7-2; abundance: NA; d_gene: TRBD2; j_gene: TRBJ2-3; len: 15; CDR3aa: CASSSSGGAADTQYF; CDR3nt: TGTGCCAGCAGCTCTAGCGGGGGGGCCGCAGATACGCAGTATTTT
v_gene: TRBV12-3/TRBV12-4; abundance: few; d_gene: NA; j_gene: TRBJ1-5; len: 13; CDR3aa: CASSLQGPMAQHF; CDR3nt: TGTGCCAGCAGTTTACAGGGGCCCATGGCCCAGCATTTT
v_gene: TRBV10-3; abundance: few; d_gene: TRBD1; j_gene: TRBJ2-3; len: 13; CDR3aa: CAIRTGGEDTQYF; CDR3nt: TGTGCCATCAGGACAGGGGGCGAAGATACGCAGTATTTT
v_gene: TRBV5-4; abundance: NA; d_gene: NA; j_gene: TRBJ2-1; len: 15; CDR3aa: CASSLGGLGDNEQFF; CDR3nt: TGTGCCAGCAGCTTGGGGGGACTTGGCGACAATGAGCAGTTCTTC